This T cell receptor (beta chain) was recovered during a study of blood T cell repertoires in COVID-19. Overall study: Spain, Italy and the United States supplied samples that represented acute and convalescent COVID-19. Sample material is recorded as cDNA or gDNA derived from T cells, B-cell-depleted T cells, or PBMCs.

Original methodology: Amplification from reference gene primers served as the basis for estimated nucleated cell counts. TCRdb's copy holds only in-frame clones and misses some; the assay was immunoSEQ multiplex PCR. That table furnishes V, J and clone size, whereas the DNA furnished D and trimming. The sample lists 150,000 to 200,000 clones, about 91% occurring once. What was sequenced was peripheral blood. The receptor was derived from a woman between 50 and 59 years old with acute or convalescent COVID-19.

The CDR3 bases are TGTGCCTGGAGTCGCGGACTAGCGGCCGGTACCGGGGAGCTGTTTTTT. Its protein product is CAWSRGLAAGTGELFF. The chain is built from TRBV30 and TRBJ2-2; 10 bases align to TRBD2. Losses at the gene ends were 2 bases for V and 5 bases for J; bases not matched to a gene: 8. This CDR3 is built from 16 residues. CDR1 is GTSNPN and CDR2 is SVGIG in the germline V gene (reference sequence).